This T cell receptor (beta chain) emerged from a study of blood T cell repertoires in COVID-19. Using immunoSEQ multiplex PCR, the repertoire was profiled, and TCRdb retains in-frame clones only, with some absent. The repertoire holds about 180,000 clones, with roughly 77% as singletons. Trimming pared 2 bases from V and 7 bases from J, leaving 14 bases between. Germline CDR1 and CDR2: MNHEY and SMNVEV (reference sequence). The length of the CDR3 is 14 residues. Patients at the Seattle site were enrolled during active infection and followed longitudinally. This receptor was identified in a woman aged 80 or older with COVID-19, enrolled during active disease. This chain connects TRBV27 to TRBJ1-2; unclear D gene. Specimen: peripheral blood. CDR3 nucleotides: TGTGCCAGCAGTTTACTCCCCCTCCGCGGTGGCTACACCTTC. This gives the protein CASSLLPLRGGYTF.